Listed here are 8 T cell receptor beta chains from one sample, sequenced in a study of Tregs in tolerant kidney transplant recipients (dated by TCRdb to the late 2010s). The library relied on the immunoSEQ multiplex PCR assay. TCRdb's version of the immuneACCESS table is confined to in-frame rearrangements and falls short of the full clone set. An unresolved V gene accounts for under half of the shortfall where checked; the remainder is of unknown origin. The sample has about 15,000 clones on record, roughly 78% of them singletons. The ten largest clones represent roughly 1.7% of the sample. Per the publication, the time point label means: blood sample drawn before combined kidney and bone marrow transplant. The specimen was Tregs from blood, collected before the transplant. The receptors come from a human donor who received a combined kidney and bone marrow transplant.

Only a few counts were recorded for this clone. The chain links TRBV5-1 to TRBJ2-7; 7 nucleotides align to TRBD1. V lost 4 bases and J lost 4; bases outside the gene matches: 2. The CDR3 sequence is 12 residues long. Germline V gene lookup returns CDR1 SGHRS and CDR2 YFSETQ. CDR3 in DNA: TGCGCCAGCAGCCCAGGGGGTTACGAGCAGTACTTC. Its protein is CASSPGGYEQYF. Filled out from reference TRBV5-1 and TRBJ2-7, the complete variable domain reads KAGVTQTPRYLIKTRGQQVTLSCSPISGHRSVSWYQQTPGQGLQFLFEYFSETQRNKGNFPGRFSGRQFSNSRSEMNVSTLELGDSALYLCASSPGGYEQYFGPGTRLTVT.

The chain links TRBV5-4 to TRBJ2-5, with 13 bases aligning to TRBD2. The germline V gene has CDR1 SGHNT and CDR2 YYREEE (reference sequence). After removal of 3 bases from V and 5 bases from J, the junction contained 4 bases not matched to a gene. This CDR3 has 15 residues. The CDR3 here is CASSSTSGRGETQYF. The CDR3 nucleotides are TGTGCCAGCAGCTCCACTAGCGGGAGGGGGGAGACCCAGTACTTC. Full variable domain (rest looked up from reference TRBV5-4 and TRBJ2-5): ETGVTQSPTHLIKTRGQQVTLRCSSQSGHNTVSWYQQALGQGPQFIFQYYREEENGRGNFPPRFSGLQFPNYSSELNVNALELDDSALYLCASSSTSGRGETQYFGPGTRLLVL.

This clone was observed a single time. Here the CDR3 DNA reads TGTGCCAGTAGTACGGGGTCAGGCTATGGCTACACCTTC. The encoded protein is CASSTGSGYGYTF. The chain employs TRBV19 and TRBJ1-2, with unresolved D. Germline values: CDR1 LNHDA, CDR2 SQIVND (reference sequence). V lost 4 bases and J 4 bases, leaving 10 bases between the germline ends. The CDR3 sequence is 13 residues long.

This clone occurred a few times. The gene calls are TRBV28 and TRBJ2-1, with TRBD2 identical over 10 bases. This CDR3 is 15 amino acids long. V gave up 3 bases and J gave up 6 bases; unmatched junction bases: 5. In germline, CDR1 is MDHEN, CDR2 SYDVKM. CDR3: CASSFSGRYSNEQFF. The DNA of the CDR3 is TGTGCCAGCAGTTTTAGCGGGAGGTATAGCAATGAGCAGTTCTTC.

This clone has a single count. The rearrangement joins TRBV18 to TRBJ2-2, with 9 bases that match TRBD1. The CDR3 runs 13 residues. Losses at the gene ends were 10 bases for V and 7 bases for J; bases not matched to a gene: 7. The V gene's germline CDR1 is KGHSH and CDR2 LQKENI. CDR3 in amino acids: CATGDRVGGELFF. In DNA, the CDR3 is TGTGCCACCGGGGACAGGGTCGGCGGGGAGCTGTTTTTT.

V gene TRBV5-1 combines with J gene TRBJ2-1, with TRBD2 identical over 9 bases. V trimming: 0 bases; J trimming: 7 bases; junction bases outside the gene matches: 5. Germline-derived CDR1 and CDR2 are SGHRS and YFSETQ. This CDR3 is 15 amino acids long. The CDR3 reads CASSLVSGGTNEQFF. CDR3 in DNA: TGCGCCAGCAGCTTGGTTAGCGGGGGCACGAATGAGCAGTTCTTC.

This clone has just a few counts. The rearrangement joins TRBV19 to TRBJ1-1; D is unresolved. Germline loops: CDR1 LNHDA, CDR2 SQIVND (reference sequence). The CDR3 runs to 13 residues. V gave up 5 bases and J gave up 6 bases, with 13 bases separating them. The chain's CDR3 is CASSPVGRPEAFF. The CDR3 DNA follows: TGTGCCAGTAGTCCCGTAGGGAGACCTGAAGCTTTCTTT. Looking up the rest from reference TRBV19 and TRBJ1-1 gives the full variable domain: DGGITQSPKYLFRKEGQNVTLSCEQNLNHDAMYWYRQDPGQGLRLIYYSQIVNDFQKGDIAEGYSVSREKKESFPLTVTSAQKNPTAFYLCASSPVGRPEAFFGQGTRLTVV.

This clone has a handful of counts. The V call is TRBV9, the J call TRBJ1-1, with D maybe TRBD1 (6 bases). V lost 0 bases to trimming and J lost 5 bases, with 8 bases between them. The CDR3 has 13 residues. In germline, CDR1 is SGDLS, CDR2 YYNGEE. The CDR3 bases are TGTGCCAGCAGCGTAGAGGGGGGGACTGAAGCTTTCTTT. It encodes CASSVEGGTEAFF.